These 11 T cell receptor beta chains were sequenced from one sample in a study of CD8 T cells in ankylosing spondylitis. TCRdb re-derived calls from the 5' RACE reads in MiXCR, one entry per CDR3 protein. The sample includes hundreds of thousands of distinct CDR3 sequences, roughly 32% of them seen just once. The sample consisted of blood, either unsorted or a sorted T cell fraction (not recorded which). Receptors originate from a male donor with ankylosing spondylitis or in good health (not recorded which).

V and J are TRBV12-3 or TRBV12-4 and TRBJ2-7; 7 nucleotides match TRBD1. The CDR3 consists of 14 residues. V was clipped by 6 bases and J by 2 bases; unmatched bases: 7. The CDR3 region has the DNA TGTGCCAGCAGCGCCGGGACAGAAGCCTACGAGCAGTACTTC. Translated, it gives CASSAGTEAYEQYF.

The CDR3 protein is CSARSGGGPNYGYTF. In nucleotides, the CDR3 is TGCAGTGCTAGATCCGGGGGTGGACCTAACTATGGCTACACCTTC. The chain combines TRBV20-1 with TRBJ1-2; possibly TRBD1 for D (5 bases). This CDR3 is 15 amino acids long. V was trimmed by 2 bases and J by 0 bases, leaving 13 bases between them. From germline, CDR1 is DFQATT and CDR2 SNEGSKA (reference sequence).

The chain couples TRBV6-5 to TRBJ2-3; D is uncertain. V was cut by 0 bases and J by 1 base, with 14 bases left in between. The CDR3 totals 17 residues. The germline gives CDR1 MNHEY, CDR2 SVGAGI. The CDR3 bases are TGTGCCAGCAGTTACTCGAAACCCACCTATCGCACAGATACGCAGTATTTT. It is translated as CASSYSKPTYRTDTQYF.

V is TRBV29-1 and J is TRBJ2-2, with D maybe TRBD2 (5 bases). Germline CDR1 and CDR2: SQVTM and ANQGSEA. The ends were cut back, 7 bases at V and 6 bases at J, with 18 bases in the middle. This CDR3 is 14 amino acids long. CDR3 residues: CSGVAGSESGELFF. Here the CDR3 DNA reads TGCAGCGGCGTTGCGGGCTCGGAGTCCGGGGAGCTGTTTTTT.

The CDR3 DNA is TGTGCCAGCAGCTTTACAGCGGGGGGGGAGACCCAGTACTTC. Amino acid sequence: CASSFTAGGETQYF. The chain joins TRBV7-2 to TRBJ2-5; 10 nucleotides line up with TRBD2. The CDR3 totals 14 residues. Germline CDR1 and CDR2: SGHTA and FQGNSA. V trimming: 3 bases; J trimming: 5 bases; junction bases outside the gene matches: 3. The full variable domain, its missing parts supplied by reference TRBV7-2 and TRBJ2-5, is GAGVSQSPSNKVTEKGKDVELRCDPISGHTALYWYRQSLGQGLEFLIYFQGNSAPDKSGLPSDRFSAERTGGSVSTLTIQRTQQEDSAVYLCASSFTAGGETQYFGPGTRLLVL.

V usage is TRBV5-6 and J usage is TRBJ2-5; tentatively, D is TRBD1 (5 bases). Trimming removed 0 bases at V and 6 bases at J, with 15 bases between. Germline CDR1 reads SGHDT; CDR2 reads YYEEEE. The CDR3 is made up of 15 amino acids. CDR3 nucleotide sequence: TGTGCCAGCAGCTTGGAGGCAGGGTGGTGGAAGACCCAGTACTTC. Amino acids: CASSLEAGWWKTQYF.

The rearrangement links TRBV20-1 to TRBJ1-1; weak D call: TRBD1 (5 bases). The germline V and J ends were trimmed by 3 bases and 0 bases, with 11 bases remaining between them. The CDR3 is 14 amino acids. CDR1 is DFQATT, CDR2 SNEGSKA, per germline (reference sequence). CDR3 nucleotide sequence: TGCAGTGCTAGGGACGGGACGGTGAACACTGAAGCTTTCTTT. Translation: CSARDGTVNTEAFF.

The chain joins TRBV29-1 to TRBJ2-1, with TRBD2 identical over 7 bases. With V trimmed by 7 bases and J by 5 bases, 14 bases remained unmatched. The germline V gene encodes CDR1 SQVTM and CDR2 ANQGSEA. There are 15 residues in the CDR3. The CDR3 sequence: CSGEGLLAGDNEQFF. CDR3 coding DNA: TGCAGCGGGGAGGGACTCCTGGCCGGGGACAATGAGCAGTTCTTC.

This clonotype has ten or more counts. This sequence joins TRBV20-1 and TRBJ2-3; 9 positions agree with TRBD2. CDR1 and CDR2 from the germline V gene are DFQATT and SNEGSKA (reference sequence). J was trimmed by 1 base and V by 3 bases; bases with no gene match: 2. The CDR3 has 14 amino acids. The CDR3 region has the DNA TGCAGTGCTAGTAGACTAGCGGGCACAGATACGCAGTATTTT. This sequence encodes CSASRLAGTDTQYF.

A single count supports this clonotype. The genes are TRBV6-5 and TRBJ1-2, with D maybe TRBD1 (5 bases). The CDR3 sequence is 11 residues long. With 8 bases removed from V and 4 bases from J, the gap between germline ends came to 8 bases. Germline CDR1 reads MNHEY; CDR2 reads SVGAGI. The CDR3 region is CASWGFYGYTF. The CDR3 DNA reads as TGTGCCAGCTGGGGGTTCTATGGCTACACCTTC.

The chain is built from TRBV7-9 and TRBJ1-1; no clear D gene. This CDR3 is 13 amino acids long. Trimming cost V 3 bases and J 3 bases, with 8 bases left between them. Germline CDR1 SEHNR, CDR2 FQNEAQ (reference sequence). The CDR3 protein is CASSLALDTEAFF. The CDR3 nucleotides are TGTGCCAGCAGCTTGGCCTTGGACACTGAAGCTTTCTTT.